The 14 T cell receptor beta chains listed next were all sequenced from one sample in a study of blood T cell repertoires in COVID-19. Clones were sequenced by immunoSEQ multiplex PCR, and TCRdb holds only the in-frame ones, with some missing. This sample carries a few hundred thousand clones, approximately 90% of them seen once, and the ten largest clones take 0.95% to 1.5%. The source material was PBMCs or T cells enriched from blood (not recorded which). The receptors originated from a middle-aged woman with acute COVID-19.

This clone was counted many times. Here the CDR3 reads CASSKRGDREIQETQYF. CDR3 sequence (DNA): TGTGCCAGCAGTAAAAGGGGGGACAGGGAGATTCAAGAGACCCAGTACTTC. The gene calls are TRBV27 and TRBJ2-5, with 9 bases lining up with TRBD1. This CDR3 spans 17 amino acids. Germline values: CDR1 MNHEY, CDR2 SMNVEV (reference sequence). Trimming removed 5 bases from V and 2 bases from J; junction bases left unmatched: 12.

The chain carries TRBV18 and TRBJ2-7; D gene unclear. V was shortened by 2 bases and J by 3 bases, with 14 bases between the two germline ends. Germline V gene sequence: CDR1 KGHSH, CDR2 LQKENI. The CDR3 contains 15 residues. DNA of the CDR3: TGTGCCAGCTCACCAACCACTTTTGAGTTCTACGAGCAGTACTTC. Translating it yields CASSPTTFEFYEQYF.

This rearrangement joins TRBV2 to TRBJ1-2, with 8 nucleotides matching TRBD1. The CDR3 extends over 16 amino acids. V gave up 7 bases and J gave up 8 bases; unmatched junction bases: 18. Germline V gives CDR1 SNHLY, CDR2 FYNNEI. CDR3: CASTRERRDRKYGYTF. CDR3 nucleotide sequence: TGTGCCAGCACTAGAGAGCGGAGGGACAGGAAGTACGGCTACACCTTC.

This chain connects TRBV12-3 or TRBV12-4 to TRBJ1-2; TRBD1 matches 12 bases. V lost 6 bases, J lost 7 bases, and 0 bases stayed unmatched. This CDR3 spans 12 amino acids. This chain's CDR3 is CASRGQGAGYTF. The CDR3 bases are TGTGCCAGCAGGGGACAGGGGGCTGGCTACACCTTC.

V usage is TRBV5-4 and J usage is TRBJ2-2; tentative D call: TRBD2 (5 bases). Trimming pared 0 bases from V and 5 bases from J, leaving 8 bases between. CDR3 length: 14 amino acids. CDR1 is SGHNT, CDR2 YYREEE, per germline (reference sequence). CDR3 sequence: CASSLVTGTGELFF. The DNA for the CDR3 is TGTGCCAGCAGCTTGGTTACGGGGACCGGGGAGCTGTTTTTT.

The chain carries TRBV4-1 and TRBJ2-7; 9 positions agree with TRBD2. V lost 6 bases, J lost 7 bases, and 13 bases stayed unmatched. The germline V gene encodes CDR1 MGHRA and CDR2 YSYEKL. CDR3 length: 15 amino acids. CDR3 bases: TGCGCCAGCAGTCAGCTGGCGGGAGGGCCTTTGGAGCAGTACTTC. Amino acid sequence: CASSQLAGGPLEQYF.

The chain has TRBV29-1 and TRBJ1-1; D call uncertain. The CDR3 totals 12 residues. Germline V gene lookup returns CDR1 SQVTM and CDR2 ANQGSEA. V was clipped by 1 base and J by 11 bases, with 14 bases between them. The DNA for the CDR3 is TGCAGCGTTGAAGCTGGGCTAAGATTGGCTTTCTTT. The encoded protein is CSVEAGLRLAFF.

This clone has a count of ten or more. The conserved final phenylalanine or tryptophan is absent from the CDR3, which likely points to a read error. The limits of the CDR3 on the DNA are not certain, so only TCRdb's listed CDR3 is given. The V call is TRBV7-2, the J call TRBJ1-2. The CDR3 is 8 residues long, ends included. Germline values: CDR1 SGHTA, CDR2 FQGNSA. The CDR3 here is CASGPGII.

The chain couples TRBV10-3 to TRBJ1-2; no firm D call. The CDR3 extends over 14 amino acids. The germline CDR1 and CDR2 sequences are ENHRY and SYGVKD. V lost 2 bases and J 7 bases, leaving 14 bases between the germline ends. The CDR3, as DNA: TGTGCCATCAGTGAGAAAAGCCAAGATGCTGGCTACACCTTC. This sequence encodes CAISEKSQDAGYTF.

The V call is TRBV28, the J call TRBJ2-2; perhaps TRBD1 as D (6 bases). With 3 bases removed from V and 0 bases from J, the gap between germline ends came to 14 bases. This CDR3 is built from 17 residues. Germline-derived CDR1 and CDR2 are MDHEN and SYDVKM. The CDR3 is CASSLATGTTNTGELFF. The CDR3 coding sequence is TGTGCCAGCAGTTTGGCTACCGGGACAACGAACACCGGGGAGCTGTTTTTT.

CDR3 sequence (DNA): TGTGCCAGCAGCCTCGACAGGGGTGGAAACACCATATATTTT. It is translated as CASSLDRGGNTIYF. The chain links TRBV7-9 to TRBJ1-3; 8 nucleotides align to TRBD1. The CDR3 sequence is 14 residues long. With 5 bases clipped from V and 3 bases from J, the junction kept 3 bases outside the gene matches. CDR1 is SEHNR and CDR2 is FQNEAQ in the germline V gene (reference sequence).

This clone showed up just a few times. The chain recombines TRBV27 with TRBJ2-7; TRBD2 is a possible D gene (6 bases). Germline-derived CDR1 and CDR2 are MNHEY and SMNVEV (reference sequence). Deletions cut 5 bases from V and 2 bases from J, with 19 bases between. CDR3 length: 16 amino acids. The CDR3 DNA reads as TGTGCCAGCAGTACCAACCTCGGGACTCGCACCTACGAGCAGTACTTC. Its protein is CASSTNLGTRTYEQYF.

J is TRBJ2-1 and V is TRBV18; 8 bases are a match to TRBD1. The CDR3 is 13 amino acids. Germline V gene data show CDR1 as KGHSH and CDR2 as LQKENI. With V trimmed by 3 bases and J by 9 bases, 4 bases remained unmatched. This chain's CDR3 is CASSPSGGSEQFF. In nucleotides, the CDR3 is TGTGCCAGCTCACCGTCAGGGGGCAGTGAGCAGTTCTTC.

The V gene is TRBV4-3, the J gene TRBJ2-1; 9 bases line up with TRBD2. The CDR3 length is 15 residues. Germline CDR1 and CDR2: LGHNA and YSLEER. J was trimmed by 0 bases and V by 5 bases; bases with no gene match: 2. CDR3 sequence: CASSVTSGSYNEQFF. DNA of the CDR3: TGCGCCAGCAGCGTGACTAGCGGCTCCTACAATGAGCAGTTCTTC.